Detailed here is one T cell receptor beta chain. The data were obtained in a study of blood T cell repertoires in COVID-19. The V end was cut by 6 bases, the J end by 8 bases, with 19 bases between. Germline CDR1 MNHEY, CDR2 SMNVEV (reference sequence). This CDR3 is built from 14 residues. Libraries were prepared by immunoSEQ multiplex PCR; TCRdb keeps only in-frame clonotypes and omits some of them. The sample has 270,000 or so clones, about 85% seen once. The chain couples TRBV27 to TRBJ1-2; D perhaps matches TRBD1 (6 bases). The clonotype was recovered from a human donor in a cohort sampled during active COVID-19. Sequencing used peripheral blood. CDR3 amino acids: CASSKDRNLWGYTF. DNA of the CDR3: TGTGCCAGCAGCAAGGACAGAAACCTTTGGGGCTACACCTTC.